Listed below are T cell receptor beta chains from one sample, sequenced in a study of CD8 T cells in Susac syndrome. TCRdb reprocessed the immunoSEQ multiplex PCR reads via MiXCR and lists one record per CDR3 protein. The sample lists 85,000 to 120,000 distinct CDR3 sequences, roughly 94% occurring once. The specimen sequenced was CD8+ T cells from PBMCs. Receptors originate from a human donor with Susac syndrome. The CDR3 runs from the conserved cysteine through the conserved F or W. A D gene is named only where the DNA matches it firmly. Not every row has a clone size; where given, it reads once, few, many or a size class.

>NA|14|TRBV19|NA|TRBJ1-1
CASSMRAQAFWAFF
TGTGCCAGTAGTATGAGGGCGCAGGCCTTCTGGGCTTTCTTT
>NA|13|TRBV9|NA|TRBJ1-1
CASSAGGSTEAFF
TGTGCCAGCAGCGCTGGGGGAAGCACTGAAGCTTTCTTT
>NA|14|TRBV12-3/TRBV12-4|NA|TRBJ2-1
CASSFWDTGNEQFF
TGTGCCAGCAGTTTTTGGGACACAGGCAATGAGCAGTTCTTC
>NA|14|TRBV29-1|TRBD1|TRBJ1-3
CSVTGTVSGNTIYF
TGCAGCGTAACCGGGACAGTCTCTGGAAACACCATATATTTT
>once|15|TRBV14|NA|TRBJ1-6
CASSQDGGRNSPLHF
TGTGCCAGCAGCCAAGACGGGGGCCGGAATTCACCCCTCCACTTT
>NA|13|TRBV11-2|NA|TRBJ2-5
CASTLRGQETQYF
TGTGCCAGCACCCTACGCGGTCAAGAGACCCAGTACTTC
>NA|15|TRBV6-5|TRBD2|TRBJ2-3
CASSPRAGGTDTQYF
TGTGCCAGCAGCCCCCGGGCGGGGGGCACAGATACGCAGTATTTT
>NA|16|TRBV20-1|TRBD2|TRBJ2-7
CSAPGTSGDFSYEQYF
TGCAGTGCCCCCGGGACTAGCGGGGATTTCTCCTACGAGCAGTACTTC
>once|14|TRBV9|NA|TRBJ2-1
CASSPPWSDNEQFF
TGTGCCAGCAGCCCCCCGTGGAGCGACAATGAGCAGTTCTTC
>NA|16|TRBV16|TRBD2|TRBJ2-7
CASSQSNGGTSYEQYF
TGTGCCAGCAGCCAATCGAACGGGGGGACTTCCTACGAGCAGTACTTC
>NA|15|TRBV20-1|NA|TRBJ2-3
CSASQVLASTDTQYF
TGCAGTGCTTCCCAGGTACTAGCAAGCACAGATACGCAGTATTTT
>NA|13|TRBV30|TRBD1|TRBJ1-3
CAWRGGGGNTIYF
TGTGCCTGGAGAGGGGGCGGTGGAAACACCATATATTTT
>NA|14|TRBV15|NA|TRBJ2-5
CATSRDHGGQTQYF
TGTGCCACCAGCAGAGATCATGGGGGACAGACCCAGTACTTC
>NA|16|TRBV15|NA|TRBJ2-3
CATSRGRGATIDTQYF
TGTGCCACCAGCAGAGGTAGAGGGGCCACGATAGATACGCAGTATTTT
>NA|11|TRBV12-3/TRBV12-4|NA|TRBJ2-5
CASSETETQYF
TGTGCCAGCAGTGAAACGGAGACCCAGTACTTC
>NA|16|TRBV15|TRBD1|TRBJ2-2
CATSTKGGQGDGELFF
TGTGCCACCAGCACTAAGGGGGGACAGGGGGACGGGGAGCTGTTTTTT
>NA|13|TRBV7-8|NA|TRBJ2-4
CASSSTGFHIQYF
TGTGCCAGCAGCTCAACAGGGTTTCACATTCAGTACTTC
>NA|20|TRBV5-1|NA|TRBJ2-4
CASSLPLDSALGLAKNIQYF
TGCGCCAGCAGCTTGCCGTTGGACAGCGCTCTGGGACTAGCCAAAAACATTCAGTACTTC
>NA|15|TRBV14|TRBD1|TRBJ1-2
CASRPTGDTLDGYTF
TGTGCCAGCAGACCGACAGGGGATACCCTGGATGGCTACACCTTC
>NA|14|TRBV27|TRBD1|TRBJ2-7
CASSPGTGYYEQYF
TGTGCCAGCAGTCCCGGGACAGGGTACTACGAGCAGTACTTC
>NA|17|TRBV20-1|TRBD2|TRBJ2-7
CSARDNLKTSGSGEQYF
TGCAGTGCTAGAGATAACTTGAAAACTAGCGGGTCCGGGGAGCAGTACTTC
>NA|15|TRBV19|NA|TRBJ2-1
CASSPGAGTYNEQFF
TGTGCCAGTAGCCCCGGGGCAGGGACCTACAATGAGCAGTTCTTC
>NA|15|TRBV29-1|NA|TRBJ1-2
CSVDRYGRANYGYTF
TGCAGCGTTGACAGGTACGGGCGAGCTAACTATGGCTACACCTTC
>NA|15|TRBV7-8|NA|TRBJ1-2
CASSPGGRGDYGYTF
TGTGCCAGCAGCCCCGGCGGACGGGGGGACTATGGCTACACCTTC
>NA|14|TRBV7-9|TRBD2|TRBJ2-5
CASSFGLAGETQYF
TGTGCCAGCAGCTTTGGACTAGCGGGGGAGACCCAGTACTTC
>NA|15|TRBV2|NA|TRBJ2-1
CASSEGHSSYNEQFF
TGTGCCAGCAGTGAAGGTCACAGTTCCTACAATGAGCAGTTCTTC
>once|13|TRBV19|TRBD1|TRBJ1-1
CASTLQGATEAFF
TGTGCCAGTACCTTACAGGGGGCCACTGAAGCTTTCTTT
>NA|13|TRBV2|NA|TRBJ1-6
CASSRSVNSPLHF
TGTGCCAGCAGCCGATCAGTTAATTCACCCCTCCACTTT
>NA|13|TRBV5-4|NA|TRBJ1-1
CASSPGGHAEAFF
TGTGCCAGCAGCCCGGGTGGGCACGCTGAAGCTTTCTTT
>NA|16|TRBV29-1|TRBD2|TRBJ2-7
CSVDGTSGGDSYEQYF
TGCAGCGTTGATGGGACTAGCGGGGGGGACTCCTACGAGCAGTACTTC
>NA|14|TRBV7-9|NA|TRBJ2-7
CASNDAGSPYEQYF
TGTGCCAGCAACGATGCAGGTTCCCCCTACGAGCAGTACTTC
>NA|11|TRBV2|NA|TRBJ2-7
CASRETYEQYF
TGTGCCAGCAGGGAGACCTACGAGCAGTACTTC
>NA|14|TRBV12-3/TRBV12-4|TRBD1|TRBJ2-5
CASSWGQAEETQYF
TGTGCCAGCAGTTGGGGACAGGCTGAAGAGACCCAGTACTTC
>once|13|TRBV7-6|TRBD1|TRBJ1-5
CASSLDRDGPQHF
TGTGCCAGCAGCTTGGACAGGGACGGGCCCCAGCATTTT
>NA|13|TRBV20-1|NA|TRBJ2-7
CSARDPLGGEQYF
TGCAGTGCTAGAGATCCCCTGGGGGGCGAGCAGTACTTC
>NA|15|TRBV7-8|TRBD1|TRBJ1-2
CASSLARDSYYGYTF
TGTGCCAGCAGCTTAGCGCGGGACAGCTACTATGGCTACACCTTC
>NA|14|TRBV29-1|TRBD1|TRBJ2-1
CSVEDGTGYNEQFF
TGCAGCGTTGAAGATGGGACAGGGTACAATGAGCAGTTCTTC
>NA|16|TRBV5-1|TRBD1|TRBJ2-3
CASSSKQGIGTDTQYF
TGCGCCAGCAGCTCTAAACAGGGGATTGGGACAGATACGCAGTATTTT
>once|15|TRBV25-1|TRBD1|TRBJ1-1
CASSVGQGRYTEAFF
TGTGCCAGCAGTGTAGGACAGGGGAGGTATACTGAAGCTTTCTTT
>NA|15|TRBV19|TRBD2|TRBJ2-1
CASSIGSSGVAEQFF
TGTGCCAGTAGTATCGGGTCTAGCGGGGTTGCTGAGCAGTTCTTC
>NA|13|TRBV19|NA|TRBJ1-1
CASISTENTEAFF
TGTGCCAGTATATCGACGGAGAACACTGAAGCTTTCTTT
>NA|12|TRBV6-5|NA|TRBJ1-2
CATLGGNYGYTF
TGTGCCACTCTGGGGGGTAACTATGGCTACACCTTC
>NA|15|TRBV5-4|NA|TRBJ2-7
CASSWGPSSTYEQYF
TGTGCCAGCAGCTGGGGACCGAGCTCGACCTACGAGCAGTACTTC
>once|13|TRBV6-4|NA|TRBJ2-3
CASSAFGRDTQYF
TGTGCCAGCAGCGCCTTTGGCCGAGATACGCAGTATTTT
>NA|14|TRBV2|NA|TRBJ2-5
CASRRLGGAETQYF
TGTGCCAGCAGGCGATTGGGGGGCGCAGAGACCCAGTACTTC
>NA|15|TRBV14|NA|TRBJ2-1
CASSQGQGTGNEQFF
TGTGCCAGCAGCCAAGGGCAGGGTACAGGAAATGAGCAGTTCTTC
>NA|17|TRBV2|NA|TRBJ1-5
CASSEGAADYSNQPQHF
TGTGCCAGCAGTGAAGGGGCGGCTGATTATAGCAATCAGCCCCAGCATTTT
>NA|10|TRBV20-1|TRBD1|TRBJ2-1
CSASGTGMFF
TGCAGTGCTTCCGGGACAGGGATGTTCTTC
>NA|13|TRBV29-1|TRBD1|TRBJ2-7
CSVIGQGGYEQYF
TGCAGCGTTATAGGACAGGGAGGCTACGAGCAGTACTTC
>NA|15|TRBV27|NA|TRBJ2-7
CASSFQQPPLYEQYF
TGTGCCAGCAGTTTTCAGCAGCCACCCCTCTACGAGCAGTACTTC
>NA|14|TRBV20-1|TRBD2|TRBJ2-7
CSARMAGGPSEQYF
TGCAGTGCTAGGATGGCGGGGGGCCCGTCGGAGCAGTACTTC
>NA|15|TRBV9|NA|TRBJ1-3
CASSVGQDSGNTIYF
TGTGCCAGCAGCGTAGGGCAGGACTCTGGAAACACCATATATTTT
>NA|13|TRBV4-3|NA|TRBJ2-7
CASSKHGAYEQYF
TGCGCCAGCAGTAAGCACGGGGCCTACGAGCAGTACTTC
>NA|12|TRBV20-1|NA|TRBJ1-5
CSARQGLQPQHF
TGCAGTGCTAGACAGGGTCTTCAGCCCCAGCATTTT